Listed below are T cell receptor beta chains from one sample, sequenced in a study of blood T cells in healthy people across ages. TCRdb used MiXCR to reprocess the 5' RACE reads, holding one entry per CDR3 protein. The table records around 800,000 distinct CDR3 sequences, 53% of them present only once. The sample consisted of blood. These receptors all come from a man older than 75 in good health. The CDR3 runs from the conserved cysteine through the conserved F or W. The order of the fields is CDR3 protein, CDR3 DNA, V gene, clone size, J gene, D gene. D genes are given only for firm matches. Expanded clones are given a class, and other clones once, few, many or no size at all.

CDR3aa: CASSARVPPEQFF; CDR3nt: TGTGCCAGCAGCGCAAGGGTACCCCCCGAGCAGTTCTTC; v_gene: TRBV7-3; abundance: -; j_gene: TRBJ2-1; d_gene: -
CDR3aa: CASLPPRVYEQYF; CDR3nt: TGTGCCAGCCTCCCCCCGAGAGTCTACGAGCAGTACTTC; v_gene: TRBV28; abundance: -; j_gene: TRBJ2-7; d_gene: -
CDR3aa: CASRVGSDSRYEQYF; CDR3nt: TGTGCCAGCAGGGTTGGGTCGGATTCTCGCTACGAGCAGTACTTC; v_gene: TRBV7-6; abundance: -; j_gene: TRBJ2-7; d_gene: -
CDR3aa: CAWTGGWYGYTF; CDR3nt: TGTGCCTGGACAGGGGGCTGGTATGGCTACACCTTC; v_gene: TRBV30; abundance: -; j_gene: TRBJ1-2; d_gene: TRBD1
CDR3aa: CASSLKAHYGYTF; CDR3nt: TGTGCCAGCAGTTTAAAGGCGCACTATGGCTACACCTTC; v_gene: TRBV27; abundance: once; j_gene: TRBJ1-2; d_gene: -
CDR3aa: CSAWGAYNEQFF; CDR3nt: TGCAGTGCTTGGGGGGCATACAATGAGCAGTTCTTC; v_gene: TRBV20-1; abundance: -; j_gene: TRBJ2-1; d_gene: -
CDR3aa: CASSMTSGVPNEQFF; CDR3nt: TGTGCCAGCAGCATGACTAGCGGAGTTCCTAATGAGCAGTTCTTC; v_gene: TRBV7-9; abundance: -; j_gene: TRBJ2-1; d_gene: TRBD2
CDR3aa: CASSRGDSASTDTQYF; CDR3nt: TGTGCCAGCAGCCGGGGGGACAGCGCCAGCACAGATACGCAGTATTTT; v_gene: TRBV9; abundance: few; j_gene: TRBJ2-3; d_gene: -
CDR3aa: CASSRALAGNIQYF; CDR3nt: TGTGCCAGCAGTAGGGCTCTAGCGGGGAACATTCAGTACTTC; v_gene: TRBV6-2/TRBV6-3; abundance: few; j_gene: TRBJ2-4; d_gene: TRBD2
CDR3aa: CASSLGERSNQPQHF; CDR3nt: TGTGCCAGCAGTTTAGGGGAGCGGAGCAATCAGCCCCAGCATTTT; v_gene: TRBV12-3/TRBV12-4; abundance: few; j_gene: TRBJ1-5; d_gene: -
CDR3aa: CANSVDSGIQSSYEQYF; CDR3nt: TGTGCCAACAGCGTTGATAGCGGGATACAGAGCTCCTACGAGCAGTACTTC; v_gene: TRBV9; abundance: -; j_gene: TRBJ2-7; d_gene: TRBD2
CDR3aa: CASRNSAGGGYTF; CDR3nt: TGTGCCAGCAGGAACAGCGCCGGCGGGGGCTACACCTTC; v_gene: TRBV14; abundance: -; j_gene: TRBJ1-2; d_gene: -
CDR3aa: CASSAGSYNEQYF; CDR3nt: TGTGCCAGCAGCGCAGGGTCCTACAATGAGCAGTACTTC; v_gene: TRBV7-3; abundance: few; j_gene: TRBJ2-7; d_gene: -
CDR3aa: CASRLPGQGKHTEAFF; CDR3nt: TGCGCCAGCAGGCTCCCGGGACAGGGGAAACACACTGAAGCTTTCTTT; v_gene: TRBV10-1; abundance: -; j_gene: TRBJ1-1; d_gene: TRBD1
CDR3aa: CASSKEGQANEQYF; CDR3nt: TGTGCCAGCAGCAAAGAGGGACAGGCAAACGAGCAGTACTTC; v_gene: TRBV21-1; abundance: -; j_gene: TRBJ2-7; d_gene: -
CDR3aa: CSALTGVVEKLFF; CDR3nt: TGCAGTGCCCTTACAGGGGTGGTTGAAAAACTGTTTTTT; v_gene: TRBV20-1; abundance: -; j_gene: TRBJ1-4; d_gene: TRBD1